Each of the 10 T cell receptor beta chains below was sequenced from the same sample in a study of Graves' ophthalmopathy and Graves' hyperthyroidism. RNA served as the template for amplifying TCR beta CDR3 regions. The library came from an HTBI-primed first-round RT-PCR and a second-round multiplex PCR. TCRdb re-called the multiplex PCR reads through MiXCR, storing one row per CDR3 protein. The sample includes around 1,200,000 distinct CDR3 sequences, roughly two fifths seen only once; the top ten take approximately 12%. The source material was peripheral blood or thyroid tissue (not recorded which). Source of these receptors: an adult man with Graves' hyperthyroidism.

Points on this clonotype: One end of the junction does not line up with germline, which may come from a read error. V is TRBV10-2 and J is TRBJ1-2, with 7 bases fitting TRBD1. The CDR3 runs 14 residues. The V gene's germline CDR1 is WSHSY and CDR2 SAAADI. CDR3 DNA sequence: TGTGCCAGCAGCCAAGAGACAGGGTACTATGGCTACACCTTC. It codes for CASSQETGYYGYTF.

The J gene is TRBJ1-6, the V gene TRBV6-2 or TRBV6-3; D not resolved. With 2 bases removed from V and 11 bases from J, the gap between germline ends came to 10 bases. Germline loops: CDR1 MNHEY, CDR2 SVGEGT. The length of the CDR3 is 13 residues. The CDR3 is CASSYGGGTPLHF. The CDR3 DNA sequence: TGTGCCAGCAGTTACGGCGGAGGGACACCCCTCCACTTT.

This clonotype showed up just a few times. At one end, the junction sequence differs from germline, possibly due to a read error. The J gene is TRBJ2-3, the V gene TRBV5-1; TRBD1 aligns across 9 bases. Germline CDR1 reads SGHRS; CDR2 reads YFSETQ. The CDR3 runs to 18 residues. This chain's CDR3 is CASSGPGQGPADTDTQYF. The CDR3 nucleotides are TGTGCCAGCAGTGGGCCGGGACAGGGCCCAGCGGATACAGATACGCAGTATTTT.

Concerning this clonotype itself: At one end, the junction sequence differs from germline, possibly due to a read error. The J gene is TRBJ1-5, the V gene TRBV15; tentatively, D is TRBD1 (5 bases). The germline gives CDR1 LNHNV, CDR2 YYDKDF (reference sequence). CDR3 length: 19 amino acids. The CDR3 is CATSRAPGWVRGSIQPQHF. The DNA for the CDR3 is TGTGCCACCAGCAGAGCGCCAGGGTGGGTGCGGGGTAGCATTCAGCCCCAGCATTTT.

This sequence joins TRBV7-9 and TRBJ2-5; D perhaps matches TRBD2 (6 bases). CDR3 size: 13 residues. Germline loops: CDR1 SEHNR, CDR2 FQNEAQ (reference sequence). Between the trimmed V and J ends, which lost 6 bases and 9 bases, there was a span of 17 bases. CDR3 residues: CASRRGERVAQYF. The CDR3 region has the DNA TGTGCCAGCAGACGCGGGGAGCGGGTGGCCCAGTACTTC.

This clonotype was counted many times. This chain connects TRBV4-1 to TRBJ1-5, with D perhaps matching TRBD1 (5 bases). Trimming pared 2 bases from V and 4 bases from J, leaving 12 bases between. The V gene's germline CDR1 is MGHRA and CDR2 YSYEKL. This CDR3 contains 15 residues. The CDR3 protein is CASSQPDSENQPQHF. The CDR3 DNA reads TGCGCCAGCAGCCAACCCGACAGTGAGAATCAGCCCCAGCATTTT.

In this sample, this clonotype turned up many times. V gene TRBV7-8 combines with J gene TRBJ1-1, with no clear D. This CDR3 comprises 14 residues. Germline CDR1 reads SGHVS; CDR2 reads FQNEAQ. The V end was cut by 8 bases, the J end by 7 bases, with 20 bases between. CDR3 in DNA: TGTGCCAGCTCCCTCACACGGAACATGGGTGAAGCTTTCTTT. As protein: CASSLTRNMGEAFF.

This clonotype was picked up many times. The rearrangement uses TRBV9 and TRBJ1-6; possible D gene TRBD1, 5 bases. CDR1 is SGDLS and CDR2 is YYNGEE in the germline V gene. The CDR3 has 16 residues. The V and J ends lost 3 bases and 0 bases respectively, with 10 bases between them. The CDR3 DNA sequence: TGTGCCAGCAGCGAGGCAGGGAGCTCCTATAATTCACCCCTCCACTTT. Translating gives CASSEAGSSYNSPLHF.

This clonotype was counted ten times or more. The J gene is TRBJ1-6, the V gene TRBV7-9, with 9 nucleotides matching TRBD1. In germline, CDR1 is SEHNR, CDR2 FQNEAQ (reference sequence). This CDR3 contains 16 residues. Trimming took 4 bases from V and 5 from J; bases not matched to a gene: 6. The CDR3: CASSSSGQGHNSPLHF. CDR3 coding DNA: TGTGCCAGCAGCTCCTCCGGACAGGGGCATAATTCACCCCTCCACTTT.

This clonotype occurred many times. V is TRBV7-9 and J is TRBJ2-6, with D uncertain. CDR1 is SEHNR and CDR2 is FQNEAQ in the germline V gene (reference sequence). The CDR3 contains 15 residues. V was clipped by 3 bases and J by 1 base, with 7 bases between them. Written as DNA, the CDR3 is TGTGCCAGCAGCTTGAAATTGTCTGGGGCCAACGTCCTGACTTTC. Encoded protein: CASSLKLSGANVLTF. Combining the CDR3 with reference TRBV7-9 and TRBJ2-6 gives the whole variable domain DTGVSQNPRHKITKRGQNVTFRCDPISEHNRLYWYRQTLGQGPEFLTYFQNEAQLEKSRLLSDRFSAERPKGSFSTLEIQRTEQGDSAMYLCASSLKLSGANVLTFGAGSRLTVL.